These T cell receptor beta chains were read from a single sample in a study of T-cell reconstitution after alpha-beta-depleted transplantation in children. TCRdb reprocessed the PCR reads via MiXCR and lists one record per CDR3 protein. The sample lists about 900,000 distinct CDR3 sequences; roughly 31% were seen once. The sample in question was PBMCs, mostly from graft donor cells, obtained 360 days after TCRalphabeta/CD19-depleted stem cell transplant. The receptor source for this set is a boy less than two years old who had a stem cell transplant for SCID, so the T cells may come from the graft donor. Both conserved end residues are part of each CDR3. The D gene is left open where the match is weak. Not every row has a clone size; where given, it reads once, few, many or a size class.

-	TRBV20-1	TRBD2	15	TRBJ2-1	TGCAGTGCTAGAGGCAGGAGGGGCGGGGGGGCCGGGCAGTTCTTC	CSARGRRGGGAGQFF
-	TRBV7-2	TRBD1	15	TRBJ2-7	TGTGCCAGCAGCTCCCGGGACAGGGGCCACTACGAGCAGTACTTC	CASSSRDRGHYEQYF
-	TRBV20-1	-	15	TRBJ2-1	TGCAGTGCGAATCCCAGTGGTAGCTCCTACAATGAGCAGTTCTTC	CSANPSGSSYNEQFF
few	TRBV20-1	TRBD1	15	TRBJ2-7	TGCAGTGCTAGAGACCCGGGACAGGGGGCCCACGAGCAGTACTTC	CSARDPGQGAHEQYF
-	TRBV3-1	-	13	TRBJ1-1	TGTACCAGCAGCCAAGTGTTGGAAACTGAAGCTTTCTTT	CTSSQVLETEAFF
few	TRBV12-3/TRBV12-4	-	14	TRBJ2-1	TGTGCCAGTACCTTCAGGAGCTCCTACAATGAGCAGTTCTTC	CASTFRSSYNEQFF
-	TRBV7-1	-	13	TRBJ2-5	TGTGCCAGCAGCCACGTGGGCCAGGAGACCCAGTACTTC	CASSHVGQETQYF
-	TRBV6-1	-	15	TRBJ2-7	TGTGCCAGCAGTCTCGGGGCACAGGGATCCTACGAGCAGTACTTC	CASSLGAQGSYEQYF
few	TRBV27	-	13	TRBJ2-1	TGTGCCAGCAGTTTATACCAGGGTCCCAAGCAGTTCTTC	CASSLYQGPKQFF
-	TRBV24-1	-	18	TRBJ2-7	TGTGCCACCAGGACCGAAGGGCCTTGGCATCGATCCACCTGCGAGCAGTACTTC	CATRTEGPWHRSTCEQYF
few	TRBV11-3	-	18	TRBJ2-1	TGTGCCAGCAGCTTAGTAGGGGATGGGGTGGGGCCGGACAATGAGCAGTTCTTC	CASSLVGDGVGPDNEQFF
-	TRBV6-1	TRBD2	18	TRBJ2-1	TGTGCCAGCAGGTCGGGACTAGCGGGGCCTAGGTTCTACAATGAGCAGTTCTTC	CASRSGLAGPRFYNEQFF
-	TRBV18	-	14	TRBJ1-1	TGTGCCAGCTCACAGATCGTCCAGAACACTGAAGCTTTCTTT	CASSQIVQNTEAFF
few	TRBV6-1	-	16	TRBJ1-3	TGTGCCAGCAGTGGGGCACAGGGATGGGCTGGAAACACCATATATTTT	CASSGAQGWAGNTIYF
-	TRBV27	TRBD1	16	TRBJ1-5	TGTGCCAGCAGTTTTAGGAAGACAGGGGCTGGGCAGCCCCAGCATTTT	CASSFRKTGAGQPQHF
few	TRBV7-3	TRBD1	14	TRBJ2-2	TGTGCCAGCAGCTCGGGACAGGTCACCGGGGAGCTGTTTTTT	CASSSGQVTGELFF
once	TRBV20-1	-	14	TRBJ2-7	TGCAGTGCAACGACTAGTCGAGGTCTTTACGAGCAGTACTTC	CSATTSRGLYEQYF
few	TRBV5-1	-	14	TRBJ2-1	TGCGCCAGCAGCTCAGGGCCTCCCTACAATGAGCAGTTCTTC	CASSSGPPYNEQFF
many	TRBV9	TRBD1	16	TRBJ2-2	TGTGCCAGCAGCCCCCGGGACAGGGCATGGACCGGGGAGCTGTTTTTT	CASSPRDRAWTGELFF
-	TRBV7-2	-	16	TRBJ2-2	TGTGCCAGCAGCTTAGCGCGCAGTTCCTACACCGGGGAGCTGTTTTTT	CASSLARSSYTGELFF
few	TRBV9	-	14	TRBJ2-1	TGTGCCAGCAGCGTAGATCGGCCACCCAATGAGCAGTTCTTC	CASSVDRPPNEQFF
-	TRBV7-2	-	14	TRBJ1-4	TGTGCCAGCAGCTTCGTCGGTGGGGCAGGAAAACTGTTTTTT	CASSFVGGAGKLFF
-	TRBV7-9	-	17	TRBJ2-7	TGTGCCAGCACCTTATATCCCACCGGGGCGAACTCCTACGAGCAGTACTTC	CASTLYPTGANSYEQYF
few	TRBV29-1	-	13	TRBJ2-1	TGCAGCGTTGACGGGAAGGTTGGGGATGAGCAGTTCTTC	CSVDGKVGDEQFF
few	TRBV12-3/TRBV12-4	-	15	TRBJ2-3	TGTGCCAGCATGGTCGGAGACAAGCCCACAGATACGCAGTATTTT	CASMVGDKPTDTQYF
many	TRBV5-6	TRBD1	15	TRBJ1-1	TGTGCCAGCAGCTTACCCGGGACAGGGAACACTGAAGCTTTCTTT	CASSLPGTGNTEAFF
-	TRBV12-3/TRBV12-4	-	14	TRBJ1-3	TGTGCCAGCAGTACATGGGCCTCTGGAAACACCATATATTTT	CASSTWASGNTIYF
-	TRBV18	-	14	TRBJ1-4	TGTGCCAGCTCACCAATACCAACTAATGAAAAACTGTTTTTT	CASSPIPTNEKLFF
few	TRBV12-3/TRBV12-4	-	13	TRBJ1-1	TGTGCCAGCGGTGACAGGTTTCGGACTGAAGCTTTCTTT	CASGDRFRTEAFF
few	TRBV4-1	-	17	TRBJ2-1	TGCGCCAGCAGCCAAGATATCCCCGGGACCCCGGGGGATGAGCAGTTCTTC	CASSQDIPGTPGDEQFF
-	TRBV29-1	-	13	TRBJ2-5	TGCAGCGTTGTTGGCAGACTGGCGGAGACCCAGTACTTC	CSVVGRLAETQYF
-	TRBV3-1	-	14	TRBJ2-6	TGTGCCAGCAGCCAACTAGCCGGGGCCAACGTCCTGACTTTC	CASSQLAGANVLTF
few	TRBV20-1	-	17	TRBJ2-7	TGCAGTGCTAGAGACGGGGGCTTCGGATACTCCACCAACGAGCAGTACTTC	CSARDGGFGYSTNEQYF
few	TRBV27	-	14	TRBJ2-1	TGTGCCAGCACTCGTTTGCCCTCCTACAATGAGCAGTTCTTC	CASTRLPSYNEQFF
-	TRBV20-1	TRBD2	16	TRBJ2-3	TGCAGTGCTAGTCCCCGACCGCGGGGGGCTGTAGATACGCAGTATTTT	CSASPRPRGAVDTQYF
once	TRBV20-1	TRBD2	16	TRBJ2-1	TGCAGTGCTAGCGCTTTCGGGGGGAGGACCTACAATGAGCAGTTCTTC	CSASAFGGRTYNEQFF
few	TRBV20-1	-	14	TRBJ1-3	TGCAGTGCTAGCTCACGACTCTCTGGAAACACCATATATTTT	CSASSRLSGNTIYF